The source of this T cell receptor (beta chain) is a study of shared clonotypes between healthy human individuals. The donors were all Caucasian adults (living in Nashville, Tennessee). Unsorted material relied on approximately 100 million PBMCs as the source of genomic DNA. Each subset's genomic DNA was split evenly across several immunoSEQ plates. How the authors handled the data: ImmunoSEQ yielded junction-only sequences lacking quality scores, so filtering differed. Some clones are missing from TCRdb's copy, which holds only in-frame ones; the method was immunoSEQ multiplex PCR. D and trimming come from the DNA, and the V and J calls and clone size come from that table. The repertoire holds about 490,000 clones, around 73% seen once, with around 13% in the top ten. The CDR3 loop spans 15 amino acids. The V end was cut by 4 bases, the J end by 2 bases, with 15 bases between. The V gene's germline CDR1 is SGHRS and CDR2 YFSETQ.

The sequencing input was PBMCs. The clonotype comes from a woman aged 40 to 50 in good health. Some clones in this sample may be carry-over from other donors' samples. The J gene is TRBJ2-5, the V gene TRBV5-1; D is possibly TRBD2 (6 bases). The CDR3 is CASSPEGTIQETQYF. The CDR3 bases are TGCGCCAGCAGCCCGGAGGGAACGATTCAAGAGACCCAGTACTTC.